This T cell receptor (beta chain) was sequenced for a study of cytomegalovirus exposure and HLA in healthy donors. Looking at the study overall: The 90 to 150 validation repertoires, a later analysis reported, used the same platform as the approximately 650 first-cohort repertoires.

CDR3 size: 15 residues. V lost 3 bases, J lost 3 bases, and 3 bases stayed unmatched. Germline lookup yields CDR1 LNHDA and CDR2 SQIVND (reference sequence). Only in-frame clones appear in the TCRdb table, and some are missing; sequencing was by immunoSEQ multiplex PCR. The sample comprises approximately 70,000 clones, around 94% of which are singletons, and 3.2% rests with the top ten. A single count supports this clone. The sequence derives from a young woman in good health and CMV-seropositive. The gene calls are TRBV19 and TRBJ1-3; 9 bases are a match to TRBD1. The sequencing sample was made of PBMCs. CDR3 nucleotide sequence: TGTGCCAGTAGTATCGGGACAGGGAGTGGAAACACCATATATTTT. It specifies CASSIGTGSGNTIYF.